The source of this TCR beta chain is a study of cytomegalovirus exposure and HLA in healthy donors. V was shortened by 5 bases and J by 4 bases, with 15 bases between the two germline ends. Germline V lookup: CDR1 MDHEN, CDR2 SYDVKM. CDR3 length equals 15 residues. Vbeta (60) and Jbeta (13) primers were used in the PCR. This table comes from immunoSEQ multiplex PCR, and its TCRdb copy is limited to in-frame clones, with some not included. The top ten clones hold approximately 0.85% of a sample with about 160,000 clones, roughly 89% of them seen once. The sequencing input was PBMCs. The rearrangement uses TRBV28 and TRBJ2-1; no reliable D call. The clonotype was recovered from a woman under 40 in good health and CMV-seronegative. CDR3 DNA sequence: TGTGCCAGCAGTCAGACCGCTAGTTGGTACAATGAGCAGTTCTTC. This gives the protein CASSQTASWYNEQFF.